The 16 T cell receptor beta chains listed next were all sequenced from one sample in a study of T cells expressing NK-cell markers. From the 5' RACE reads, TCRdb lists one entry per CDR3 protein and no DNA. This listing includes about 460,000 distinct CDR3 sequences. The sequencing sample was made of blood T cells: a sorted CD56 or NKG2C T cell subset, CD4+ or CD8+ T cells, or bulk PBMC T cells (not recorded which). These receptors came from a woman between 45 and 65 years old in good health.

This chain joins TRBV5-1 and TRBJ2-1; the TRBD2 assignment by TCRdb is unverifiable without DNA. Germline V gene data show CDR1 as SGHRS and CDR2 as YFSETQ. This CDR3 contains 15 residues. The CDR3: CASSSSQRSGDEQFF.

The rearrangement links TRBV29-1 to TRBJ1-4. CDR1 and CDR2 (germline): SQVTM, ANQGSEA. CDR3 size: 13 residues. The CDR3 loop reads CSVRKAPNEKLFF.

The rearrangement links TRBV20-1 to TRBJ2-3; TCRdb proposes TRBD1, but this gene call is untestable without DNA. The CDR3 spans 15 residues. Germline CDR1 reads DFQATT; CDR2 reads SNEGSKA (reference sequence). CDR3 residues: CSASHSRGQTDTQYF.

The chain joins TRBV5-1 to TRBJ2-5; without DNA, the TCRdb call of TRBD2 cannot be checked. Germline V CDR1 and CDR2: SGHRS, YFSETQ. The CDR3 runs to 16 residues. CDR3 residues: CASSQAGEGYQETQYF.

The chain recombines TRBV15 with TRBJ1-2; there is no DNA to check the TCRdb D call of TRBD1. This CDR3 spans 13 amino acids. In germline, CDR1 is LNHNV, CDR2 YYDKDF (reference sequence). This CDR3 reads CATSRTGTYGYTF.

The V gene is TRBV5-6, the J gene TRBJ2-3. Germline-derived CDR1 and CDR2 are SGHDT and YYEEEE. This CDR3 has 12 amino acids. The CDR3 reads CASSFTADTQYF.

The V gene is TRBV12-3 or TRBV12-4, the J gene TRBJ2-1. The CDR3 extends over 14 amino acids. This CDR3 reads CASSFLETYNEQFF.

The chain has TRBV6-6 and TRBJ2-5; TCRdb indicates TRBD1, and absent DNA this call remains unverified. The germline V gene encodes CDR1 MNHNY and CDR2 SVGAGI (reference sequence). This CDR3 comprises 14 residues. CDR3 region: CASSVTGGEETQYF.

CDR3 loop: CASSTRDNNEQYF. The genes are TRBV10-1 and TRBJ2-7; lacking DNA, the TRBD1 call made by TCRdb goes unchecked. The CDR3 is made up of 13 amino acids. Germline lookup yields CDR1 WNHNN and CDR2 SYGVQD (reference sequence).

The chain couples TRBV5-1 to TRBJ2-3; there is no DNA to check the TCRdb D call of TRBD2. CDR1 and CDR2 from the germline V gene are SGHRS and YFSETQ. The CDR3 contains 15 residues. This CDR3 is CASSLLGRRTDTQYF.

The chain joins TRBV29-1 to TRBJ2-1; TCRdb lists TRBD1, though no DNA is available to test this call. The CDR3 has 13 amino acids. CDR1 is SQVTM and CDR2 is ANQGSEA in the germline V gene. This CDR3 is CSVLSVPLAEQFF.

The CDR3 region is CASSLSESRGTGRGSTEAFF. This chain links TRBV27 with TRBJ1-1; TCRdb's assignment of TRBD1 cannot be checked, as there is no DNA. Germline V CDR1 and CDR2: MNHEY, SMNVEV (reference sequence). The CDR3 length is 20 residues.

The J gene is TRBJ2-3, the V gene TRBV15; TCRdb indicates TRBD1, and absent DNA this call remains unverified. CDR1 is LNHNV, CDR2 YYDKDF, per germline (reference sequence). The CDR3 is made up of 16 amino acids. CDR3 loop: CATSKGGGSDTDTQYF.

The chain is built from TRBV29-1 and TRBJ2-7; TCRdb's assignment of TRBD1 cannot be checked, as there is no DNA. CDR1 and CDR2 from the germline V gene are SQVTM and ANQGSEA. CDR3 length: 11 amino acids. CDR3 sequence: CSGTARDEQYF.

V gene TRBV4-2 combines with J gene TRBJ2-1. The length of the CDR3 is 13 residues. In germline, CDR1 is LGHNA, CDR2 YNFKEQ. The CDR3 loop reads CASSQDLPREQFF.

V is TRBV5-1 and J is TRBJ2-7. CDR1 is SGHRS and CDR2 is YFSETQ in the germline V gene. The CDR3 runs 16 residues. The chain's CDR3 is CASSLAWPPGSYEQYF.